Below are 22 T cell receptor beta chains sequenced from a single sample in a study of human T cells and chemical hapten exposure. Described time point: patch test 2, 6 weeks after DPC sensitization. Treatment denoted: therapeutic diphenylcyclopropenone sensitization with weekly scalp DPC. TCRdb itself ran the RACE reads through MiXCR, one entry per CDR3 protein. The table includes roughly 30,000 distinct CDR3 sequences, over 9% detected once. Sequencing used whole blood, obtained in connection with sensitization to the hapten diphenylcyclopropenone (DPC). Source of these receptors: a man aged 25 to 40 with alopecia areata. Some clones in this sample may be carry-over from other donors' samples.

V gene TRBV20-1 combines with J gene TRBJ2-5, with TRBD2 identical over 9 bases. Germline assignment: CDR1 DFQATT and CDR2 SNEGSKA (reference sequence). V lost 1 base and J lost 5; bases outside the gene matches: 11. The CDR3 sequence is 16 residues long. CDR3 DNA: TGCAGTGCTAGAGTAGCGGCGGGGGGGACCTGGGAGACCCAGTACTTC. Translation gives CSARVAAGGTWETQYF.

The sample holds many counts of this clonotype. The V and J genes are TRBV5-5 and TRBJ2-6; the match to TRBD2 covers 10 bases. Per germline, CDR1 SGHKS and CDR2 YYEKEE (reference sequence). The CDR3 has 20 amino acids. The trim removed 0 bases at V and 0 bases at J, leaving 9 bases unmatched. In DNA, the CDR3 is TGTGCCAGCAGCTTGGGGCTAGGGCTAGCGGGAGTCTCTGGGGCCAACGTCCTGACTTTC. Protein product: CASSLGLGLAGVSGANVLTF.

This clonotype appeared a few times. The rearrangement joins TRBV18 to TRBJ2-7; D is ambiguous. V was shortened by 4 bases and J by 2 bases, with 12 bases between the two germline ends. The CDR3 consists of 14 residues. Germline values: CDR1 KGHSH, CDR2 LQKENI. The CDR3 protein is CASSRGWPTYEQYF. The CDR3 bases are TGTGCCAGCTCACGGGGTTGGCCAACCTACGAGCAGTACTTC. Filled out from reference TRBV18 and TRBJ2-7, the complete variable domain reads NAGVMQNPRHLVRRRGQEARLRCSPMKGHSHVYWYRQLPEEGLKFMVYLQKENIIDESGMPKERFSAEFPKEGPSILRIQQVVRGDSAAYFCASSRGWPTYEQYFGPGTRLTVT.

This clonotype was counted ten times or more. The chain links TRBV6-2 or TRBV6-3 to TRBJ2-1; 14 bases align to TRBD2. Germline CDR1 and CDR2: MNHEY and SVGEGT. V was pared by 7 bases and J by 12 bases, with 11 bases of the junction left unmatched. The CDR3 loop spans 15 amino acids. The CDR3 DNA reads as TGTGCCAGCAAACTAGGGACTAGCGGGAGCCGCGCGCAGTTCTTC. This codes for CASKLGTSGSRAQFF.

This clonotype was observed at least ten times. The DNA of the CDR3 is TGTGCCTGGAGTTCGGACGGAGAAGCTTTCTTT. Translating it yields CAWSSDGEAFF. The chain couples TRBV30 to TRBJ1-1; no clear D gene. CDR3 length: 11 amino acids. V lost 2 bases to trimming and J lost 8 bases, with 9 bases between them. Germline V lookup: CDR1 GTSNPN, CDR2 SVGIG (reference sequence).

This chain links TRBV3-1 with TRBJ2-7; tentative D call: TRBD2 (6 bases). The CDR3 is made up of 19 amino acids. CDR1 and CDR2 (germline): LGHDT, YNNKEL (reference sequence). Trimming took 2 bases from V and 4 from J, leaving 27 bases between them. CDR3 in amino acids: CASSQFVLGRGVNSYEQYF. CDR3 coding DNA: TGTGCCAGCAGCCAATTTGTTCTCGGGCGCGGGGTGAACAGTTACGAGCAGTACTTC.

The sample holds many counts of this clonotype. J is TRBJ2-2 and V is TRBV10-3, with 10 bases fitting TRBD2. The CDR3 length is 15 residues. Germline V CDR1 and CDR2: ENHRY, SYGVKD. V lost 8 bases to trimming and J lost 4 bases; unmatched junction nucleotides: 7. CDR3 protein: CAIRVAGGGTGELFF. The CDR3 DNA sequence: TGTGCCATCCGAGTAGCGGGAGGAGGCACCGGGGAGCTGTTTTTT.

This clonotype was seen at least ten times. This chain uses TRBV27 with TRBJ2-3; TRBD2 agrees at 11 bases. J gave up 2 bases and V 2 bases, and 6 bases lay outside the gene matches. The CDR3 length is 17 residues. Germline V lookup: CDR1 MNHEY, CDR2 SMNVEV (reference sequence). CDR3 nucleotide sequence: TGTGCCAGCAGTTTAAGGGGACTAGCGGAGCACACAGATACGCAGTATTTT. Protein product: CASSLRGLAEHTDTQYF.

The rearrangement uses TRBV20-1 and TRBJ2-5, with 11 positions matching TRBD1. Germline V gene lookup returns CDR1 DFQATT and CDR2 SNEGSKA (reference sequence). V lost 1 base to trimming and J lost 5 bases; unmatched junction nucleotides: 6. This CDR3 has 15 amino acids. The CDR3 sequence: CSARGTGGLGETQYF. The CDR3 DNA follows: TGCAGTGCTAGAGGGACAGGGGGCCTAGGGGAGACCCAGTACTTC.

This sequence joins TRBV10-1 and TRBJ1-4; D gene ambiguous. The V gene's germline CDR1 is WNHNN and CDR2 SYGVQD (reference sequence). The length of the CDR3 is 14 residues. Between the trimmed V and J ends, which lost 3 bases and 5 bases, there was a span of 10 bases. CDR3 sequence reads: CASSDGGSNEKLFF. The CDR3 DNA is TGCGCCAGCAGTGACGGCGGCTCCAATGAAAAACTGTTTTTT.

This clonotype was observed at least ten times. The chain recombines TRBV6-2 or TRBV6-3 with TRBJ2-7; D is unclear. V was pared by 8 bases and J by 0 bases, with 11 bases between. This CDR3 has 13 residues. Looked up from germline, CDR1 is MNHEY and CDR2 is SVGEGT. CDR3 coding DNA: TGTGCCAGCGTTGACGCGAGCTCCTACGAGCAGTACTTC. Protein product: CASVDASSYEQYF.

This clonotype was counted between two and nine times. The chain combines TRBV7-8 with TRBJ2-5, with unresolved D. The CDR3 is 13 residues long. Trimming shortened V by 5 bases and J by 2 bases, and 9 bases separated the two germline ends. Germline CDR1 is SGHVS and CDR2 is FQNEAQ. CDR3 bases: TGTGCCAGCAGCCCCCTCGAACAAGAGACCCAGTACTTC. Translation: CASSPLEQETQYF.

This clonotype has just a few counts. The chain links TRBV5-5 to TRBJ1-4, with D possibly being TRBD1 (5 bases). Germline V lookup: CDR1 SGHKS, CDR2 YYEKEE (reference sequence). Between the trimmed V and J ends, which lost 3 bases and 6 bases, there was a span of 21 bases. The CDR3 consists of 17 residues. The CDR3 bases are TGTGCCAGCAGCTCCCGGGACGGTAGCCTTCTATATGAAAAACTGTTTTTT. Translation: CASSSRDGSLLYEKLFF.

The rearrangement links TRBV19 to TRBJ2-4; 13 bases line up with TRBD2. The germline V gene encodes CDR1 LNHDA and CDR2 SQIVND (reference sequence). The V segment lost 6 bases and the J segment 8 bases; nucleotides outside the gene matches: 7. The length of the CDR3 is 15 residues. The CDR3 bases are TGTGCCAGTAGCCCGACTAGCGGGGGGCCATACATTCAGTACTTC. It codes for CASSPTSGGPYIQYF. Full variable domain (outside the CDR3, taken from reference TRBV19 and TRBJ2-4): DGGITQSPKYLFRKEGQNVTLSCEQNLNHDAMYWYRQDPGQGLRLIYYSQIVNDFQKGDIAEGYSVSREKKESFPLTVTSAQKNPTAFYLCASSPTSGGPYIQYFGAGTRLSVL.

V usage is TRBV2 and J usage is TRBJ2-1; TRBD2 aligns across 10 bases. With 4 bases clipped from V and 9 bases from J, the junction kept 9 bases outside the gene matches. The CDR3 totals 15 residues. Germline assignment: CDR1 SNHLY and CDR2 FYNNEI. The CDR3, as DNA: TGTGCCAGCAGTGCCCGAGGAGCGGGGGGGCCTGAGCAGTTCTTC. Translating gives CASSARGAGGPEQFF.

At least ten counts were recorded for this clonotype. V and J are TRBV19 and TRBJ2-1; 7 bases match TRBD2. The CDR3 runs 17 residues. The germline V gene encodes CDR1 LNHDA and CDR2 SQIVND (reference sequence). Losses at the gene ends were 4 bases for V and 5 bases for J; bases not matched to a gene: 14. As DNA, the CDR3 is TGTGCCAGTAGTAAGGCTAGCGGCACCGTCACTCACAATGAGCAGTTCTTC. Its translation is CASSKASGTVTHNEQFF.

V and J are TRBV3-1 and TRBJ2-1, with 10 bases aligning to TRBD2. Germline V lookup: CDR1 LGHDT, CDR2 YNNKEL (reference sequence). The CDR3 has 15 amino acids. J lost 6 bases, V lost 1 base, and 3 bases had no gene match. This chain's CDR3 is CASSQASGGANEQFF. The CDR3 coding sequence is TGTGCCAGCAGCCAAGCCAGCGGGGGGGCCAATGAGCAGTTCTTC.

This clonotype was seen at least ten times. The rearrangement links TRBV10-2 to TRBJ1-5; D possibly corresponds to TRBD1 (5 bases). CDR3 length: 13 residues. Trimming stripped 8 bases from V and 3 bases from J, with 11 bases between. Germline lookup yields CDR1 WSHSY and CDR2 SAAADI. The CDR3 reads CASCQGYNQPQHF. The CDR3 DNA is TGCGCCAGCTGTCAGGGTTACAATCAGCCCCAGCATTTT.

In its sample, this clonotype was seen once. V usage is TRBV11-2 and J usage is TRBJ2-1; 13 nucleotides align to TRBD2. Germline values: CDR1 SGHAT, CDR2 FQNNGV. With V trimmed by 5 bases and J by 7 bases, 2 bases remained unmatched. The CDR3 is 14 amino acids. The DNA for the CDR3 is TGTGCCAGCAGCGGACTAGCGGGAGCGAATGAGCAGTTCTTC. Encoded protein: CASSGLAGANEQFF. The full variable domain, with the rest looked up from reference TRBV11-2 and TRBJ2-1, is EAGVAQSPRYKIIEKRQSVAFWCNPISGHATLYWYQQILGQGPKLLIQFQNNGVVDDSQLPKDRFSAERLKGVDSTLKIQPAKLEDSAVYLCASSGLAGANEQFFGPGTRLTVL.

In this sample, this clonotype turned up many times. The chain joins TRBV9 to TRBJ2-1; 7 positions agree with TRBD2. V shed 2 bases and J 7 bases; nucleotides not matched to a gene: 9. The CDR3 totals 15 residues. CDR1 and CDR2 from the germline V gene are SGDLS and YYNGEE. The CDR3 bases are TGTGCCAGCAGCGTGGGCGGGAGTTCGGGTAATGAGCAGTTCTTC. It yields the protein CASSVGGSSGNEQFF.

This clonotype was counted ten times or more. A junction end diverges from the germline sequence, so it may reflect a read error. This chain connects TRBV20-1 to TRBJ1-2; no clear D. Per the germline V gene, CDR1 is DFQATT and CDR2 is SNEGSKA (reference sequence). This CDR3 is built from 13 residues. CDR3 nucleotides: TGCAGTGCTAGAGATAGCAGACATCCTTTGGCGAGCTTC. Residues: CSARDSRHPLASF.

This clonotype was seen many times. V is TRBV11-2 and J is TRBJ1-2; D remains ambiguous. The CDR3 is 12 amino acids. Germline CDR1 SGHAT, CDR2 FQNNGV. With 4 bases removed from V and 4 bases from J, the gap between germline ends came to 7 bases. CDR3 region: CASSSIFYGYTF. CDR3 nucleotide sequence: TGTGCCAGCAGCTCGATCTTCTATGGCTACACCTTC.